The rows below give T cell receptor beta chains drawn from one sample of a study of metastatic and nonmetastatic thyroid tumors. MiXCR reprocessed the PCR reads for TCRdb. The sample includes roughly 6,600 clones, about a third of them seen just once. Material for sequencing was adjacent normal tissue. Receptors originate from a female donor with papillary thyroid cancer or a benign thyroid nodule (not recorded which). Some clones in this sample may be carry-over from other donors' samples. CDR3s include the opening cysteine and the closing phenylalanine or tryptophan. D genes are given only for firm matches. Only some rows state a clone size, as once, few, many or a class for expanded clones.

J gene	clone size	D gene	V gene	CDR3 protein	CDR3 DNA
TRBJ2-7	few	TRBD1	TRBV20-1	CSAPGTGAYEQYF	TGCAGTGCTCCCGGGACAGGGGCGTACGAGCAGTACTTC
TRBJ1-1	NA	TRBD1	TRBV7-3	CASSPYRGTEAFF	TGTGCCAGCAGCCCCTACAGGGGAACTGAAGCTTTCTTT
TRBJ2-5	NA	TRBD1	TRBV27	CASSLSGQGGLQETQYF	TGTGCCAGCAGTTTATCGGGACAGGGGGGTCTGCAAGAGACCCAGTACTTC
TRBJ2-5	medium-sized	NA	TRBV20-1	CSARVGVAGEETQYF	TGCAGTGCTAGAGTCGGGGTAGCAGGCGAAGAGACCCAGTACTTC
TRBJ2-6	NA	NA	TRBV2	CASSERVGGVGGSGANVLTF	TGTGCCAGCAGTGAAAGGGTTGGAGGGGTTGGTGGCTCTGGGGCCAACGTCCTGACTTTC
TRBJ2-7	few	NA	TRBV19	CASSWDSSSSYEQYF	TGTGCCAGTAGTTGGGACTCCTCAAGCTCCTACGAGCAGTACTTC
TRBJ2-3	NA	NA	TRBV20-1	CSASLRAGTDTQYF	TGCAGTGCTAGCTTACGGGCAGGCACAGATACGCAGTATTTT
TRBJ2-7	NA	TRBD1	TRBV20-1	CSARVQGGTREQYF	TGCAGTGCTAGAGTACAGGGGGGAACGAGGGAGCAGTACTTC
TRBJ1-1	NA	NA	TRBV6-1	CASTGTARDTEAFF	TGTGCCAGCACCGGGACGGCCAGGGACACTGAAGCTTTCTTT
TRBJ1-2	few	NA	TRBV2	CASSVGPGVYGYTF	TGTGCCAGCAGTGTAGGTCCGGGGGTCTATGGCTACACCTTC
TRBJ1-2	few	NA	TRBV6-9	CASSSRVYGYTF	TGTGCCAGCAGTTCTAGGGTTTATGGCTACACCTTC
TRBJ1-1	once	NA	TRBV20-1	CSANLNMGRANTEAFF	TGCAGTGCTAACCTCAACATGGGGCGAGCGAACACTGAAGCTTTCTTT
TRBJ1-1	NA	NA	TRBV10-3	CATRWALNIEAFF	TGTGCCACCCGGTGGGCATTGAACATTGAAGCTTTCTTT
TRBJ2-1	few	NA	TRBV28	CASSLFPDPINFNEQFF	TGTGCCAGCAGTTTATTCCCCGATCCAATAAATTTCAATGAGCAGTTCTTC
TRBJ1-1	NA	TRBD1	TRBV6-6	CASRYRQGTNTEAFF	TGTGCCAGCAGGTACAGACAGGGGACTAACACTGAAGCTTTCTTT
TRBJ2-7	few	NA	TRBV5-1	CASSSGLTSSYEQYF	TGCGCCAGCAGCTCGGGACTGACGAGCTCCTACGAGCAGTACTTC
TRBJ1-2	NA	NA	TRBV4-3	CASSLEGGGYGYTF	TGCGCCAGCAGCCTCGAGGGCGGAGGATATGGCTACACCTTC
TRBJ1-2	NA	NA	TRBV20-1	CSARDPGGLNYGYTF	TGCAGTGCTAGAGATCCCGGCGGACTTAACTATGGCTACACCTTC
TRBJ1-2	large	NA	TRBV30	CAWIHGDSRGDNYGYTF	TGTGCCTGGATTCATGGAGACTCGCGAGGGGACAACTATGGCTACACCTTC
TRBJ2-1	NA	TRBD2	TRBV27	CASSPQTSGIYNEQFF	TGTGCCAGCAGTCCACAGACTAGCGGAATATACAATGAGCAGTTCTTC
TRBJ2-3	NA	TRBD2	TRBV28	CASSSTSATSTDTQYF	TGTGCCAGCAGTTCGACTAGCGCTACTAGCACAGATACGCAGTATTTT
TRBJ2-7	few	NA	TRBV12-3/TRBV12-4	CASSLTAGWAVKQYF	TGTGCCAGCAGTTTAACGGCGGGGTGGGCAGTAAAGCAGTACTTC
TRBJ1-4	NA	TRBD1	TRBV6-1	CASSKQGAYEKLFF	TGTGCCAGCAGTAAACAGGGGGCCTATGAAAAACTGTTTTTT
TRBJ1-2	NA	TRBD1	TRBV7-2	CASRPTGVYGYTF	TGTGCCAGCAGACCAACAGGGGTCTATGGCTACACTTTC
TRBJ1-1	few	NA	TRBV6-1	CASSLGGVPEAFF	TGTGCCAGCAGCCTGGGGGGGGTCCCTGAAGCTTTCTTT
TRBJ1-1	once	NA	TRBV7-9	CASSHNRDVNTEAFF	TGTGCCAGCAGCCATAACAGGGACGTGAACACTGAAGCTTTCTTT
TRBJ1-2	NA	TRBD1	TRBV11-2	CASSLTGQGPYGYTF	TGCGCCAGCAGCTTAACCGGACAGGGCCCTTATGGCTACACCTTC
TRBJ1-1	NA	TRBD1	TRBV20-1	CSARDFRQGARAEAFF	TGCAGTGCTAGAGATTTTAGGCAGGGGGCTAGAGCTGAAGCTTTCTTT
TRBJ1-2	NA	TRBD1	TRBV19	CASSIGGGGLDGYTF	TGTGCCAGTAGTATAGGTGGAGGGGGCCTGGACGGCTACACCTTC
TRBJ2-3	few	NA	TRBV20-1	CSARSAGTDTQYF	TGCAGTGCTAGGTCGGCAGGGACAGATACGCAGTATTTT
TRBJ2-1	few	TRBD2	TRBV2	CARRERGYNEQFF	TGTGCCAGGCGGGAGAGGGGCTACAATGAGCAGTTCTTC
TRBJ2-7	few	NA	TRBV28	CASSDSGSYEQYF	TGTGCCAGCAGTGATTCTGGATCCTACGAGCAGTACTTC
TRBJ1-2	large	NA	TRBV15	CATSKLRGYGYTF	TGTGCCACCAGCAAACTGCGTGGCTATGGCTACACCTTC
TRBJ2-1	NA	TRBD2	TRBV20-1	CSATGGMTSGRSTDEQFF	TGCAGTGCTACCGGGGGAATGACTAGCGGGAGGAGTACGGATGAGCAGTTCTTC
TRBJ2-3	few	TRBD2	TRBV27	CASSLLGGGRNTQYF	TGTGCCAGCAGTTTACTTGGCGGGGGGAGGAATACGCAGTATTTT
TRBJ1-1	NA	NA	TRBV19	CASSTNWNLGRAWMNTEAFF	TGTGCCAGTAGTACGAACTGGAACCTGGGGCGGGCTTGGATGAACACTGAAGCTTTCTTT
TRBJ2-7	NA	TRBD1	TRBV28	CASSSVRGRRYEQYF	TGTGCCAGCAGTTCCGTAAGGGGGCGCAGATACGAGCAGTACTTC
TRBJ1-1	NA	NA	TRBV11-3	CASSQGQNTEAFF	TGTGCCAGCAGCCAAGGACAGAACACTGAAGCTTTCTTT
TRBJ2-2	NA	TRBD2	TRBV3-1	CASSQLAGANTGELFF	TGTGCCAGCAGCCAGCTAGCGGGTGCGAACACCGGGGAGCTGTTTTTT
TRBJ1-5	once	TRBD1	TRBV2	CASSDASGQIIAGNQPQHF	TGTGCCAGCAGTGACGCTTCGGGACAGATAATTGCTGGCAATCAGCCCCAGCATTTT
TRBJ2-5	few	NA	TRBV6-1	CASSGDNQETQYF	TGTGCCAGCAGTGGGGACAACCAAGAGACCCAGTACTTC
TRBJ1-6	NA	TRBD1	TRBV7-2	CASSLRQGDNSPLHF	TGTGCCAGCAGCCTTAGACAGGGGGATAATTCACCCCTCCACTTT
TRBJ2-5	NA	NA	TRBV7-7	CASTDTRGGETQYF	TGTGCTAGCACCGACACCAGGGGCGGGGAGACCCAGTACTTC
TRBJ1-6	NA	TRBD1	TRBV30	CASGQVNSPLHF	TGTGCCTCAGGACAGGTGAATTCACCCCTCCACTTT
TRBJ1-1	NA	NA	TRBV11-2	CASSFLQGRRGTEAFF	TGTGCCAGCAGCTTCCTACAGGGACGAAGGGGCACTGAAGCTTTCTTT
TRBJ2-1	few	TRBD2	TRBV24-1	CATSDRTRLGEQFF	TGTGCCACCAGTGATCGGACTAGGCTCGGTGAGCAGTTCTTC
TRBJ1-6	few	NA	TRBV28	CASSPHWTWVPHNSPLHF	TGTGCCAGCAGTCCCCACTGGACCTGGGTCCCCCATAATTCACCCCTCCACTTT
TRBJ2-2	few	TRBD2	TRBV20-1	CSATSGSRGTGELFF	TGCAGTGCCACAAGCGGGAGTCGGGGTACCGGGGAGCTGTTTTTT
TRBJ2-3	NA	NA	TRBV7-9	CASSFSDTQYF	TGTGCCAGCAGCTTCAGCGATACGCAGTATTTT
TRBJ1-1	NA	NA	TRBV19	CASSIWGNTEAFF	TGTGCCAGTAGTATTTGGGGGAACACTGAAGCTTTCTTT
TRBJ2-1	once	NA	TRBV6-5	CASSYSIDYPSYNEQFF	TGTGCCAGCAGTTACTCGATAGACTATCCCTCCTACAATGAGCAGTTCTTC
TRBJ1-3	NA	TRBD1	TRBV27	CASSRQGVSGNTIYF	TGTGCCAGCAGCAGACAGGGGGTCTCTGGAAACACCATATATTTT